The clone carrying this T cell receptor beta chain has only one observation. What it binds is not known. Deletions cut 4 bases from V and 4 bases from J, with 11 bases between. The germline gives CDR1 SNHLY, CDR2 FYNNEI. There are 15 residues in the CDR3. These data originate in a study of cytomegalovirus exposure and HLA in healthy donors. Study-wide results and caveats: Based on reports, TCR beta sequences accurately predicted HLA-A and HLA-B alleles for most subjects.

The PCR had 60 Vbeta and 13 Jbeta primers. Sequenced by immunoSEQ multiplex PCR; TCRdb stores in-frame clones only, minus some. The data contain approximately 170,000 clones, 65% to 80% of them singletons. The sequencing sample was made of PBMCs. V and J are TRBV2 and TRBJ2-6; possible D gene TRBD1, 5 bases. The TCR was taken from a woman in her thirties or forties in good health and CMV-seropositive. The CDR3 DNA follows: TGTGCCAGCAGTGGCAGGGATACAGGGGCCAACGTCCTGACTTTC. It encodes CASSGRDTGANVLTF.